This T cell receptor beta chain was identified during a study of blood T cell repertoires in COVID-19. The authors' processing: Estimates of nucleated cell counts were drawn from the amplification of reference gene primers. The data were produced by immunoSEQ multiplex PCR, yet TCRdb's version contains in-frame clones alone and is incomplete. D and trimming were read from the DNA, whereas the V and J calls and clone size are those reported in that table. Here the sample spans about 350,000 clones, about 90% being singletons. This clone was seen a handful of times. Germline CDR1 is MNHNS and CDR2 is SASEGT. The CDR3 covers 15 residues. The junction had 4 bases not matched to a gene; V was cut back by 3 bases and J by 1 base.

The TCR originated in a woman aged 25-40 years who had recovered from COVID-19. The specimen sequenced was PBMCs or T cells enriched from blood (not recorded which). The chain links TRBV6-1 to TRBJ2-3, with 7 bases lining up with TRBD2. The CDR3 nucleotides read TGTGCCAGCAGTGACAGTCGGGGGGGCACAGATACGCAGTATTTT. Its protein product is CASSDSRGGTDTQYF.